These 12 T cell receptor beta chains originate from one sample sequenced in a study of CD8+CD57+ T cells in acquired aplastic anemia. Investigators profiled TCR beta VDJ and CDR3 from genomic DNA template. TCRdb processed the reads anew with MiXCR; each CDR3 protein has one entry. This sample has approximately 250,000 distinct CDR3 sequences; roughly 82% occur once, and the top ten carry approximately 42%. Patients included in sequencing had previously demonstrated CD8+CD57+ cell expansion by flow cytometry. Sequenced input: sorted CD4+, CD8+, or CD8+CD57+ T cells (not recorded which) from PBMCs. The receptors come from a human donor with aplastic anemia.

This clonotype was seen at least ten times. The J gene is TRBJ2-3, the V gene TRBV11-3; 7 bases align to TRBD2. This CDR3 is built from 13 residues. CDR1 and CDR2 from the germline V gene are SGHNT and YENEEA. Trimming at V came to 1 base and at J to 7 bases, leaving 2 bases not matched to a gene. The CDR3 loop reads CASSLAGGHTQYF. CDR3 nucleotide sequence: TGTGCCAGCAGCTTAGCGGGAGGTCATACGCAGTATTTT.

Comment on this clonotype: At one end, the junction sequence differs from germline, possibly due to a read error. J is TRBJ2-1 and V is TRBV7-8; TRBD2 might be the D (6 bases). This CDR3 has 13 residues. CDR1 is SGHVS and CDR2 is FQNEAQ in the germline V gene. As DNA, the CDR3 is TGTGCCAGCAGCTTAGCGGGGGGTCCCGATAAGTTGTTT. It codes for CASSLAGGPDKLF.

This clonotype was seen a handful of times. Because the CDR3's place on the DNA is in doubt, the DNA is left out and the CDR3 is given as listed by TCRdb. CDR3: CASSEFVPAATGGEYGNEQYF. The J gene is TRBJ2-7, the V gene TRBV25-1; no check of the table's D call, TRBD1, against the DNA was made. The CDR3 contains 21 residues when both ends are counted. Germline CDR1 and CDR2: MGHDK and SYGVNS.

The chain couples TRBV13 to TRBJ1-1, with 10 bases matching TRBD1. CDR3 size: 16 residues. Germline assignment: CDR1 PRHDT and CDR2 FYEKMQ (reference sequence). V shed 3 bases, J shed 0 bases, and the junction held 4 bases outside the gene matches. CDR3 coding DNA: TGTGCCAGCAGCTTGGGGGGGACAGGGGTGAACACTGAAGCTTTCTTT. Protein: CASSLGGTGVNTEAFF. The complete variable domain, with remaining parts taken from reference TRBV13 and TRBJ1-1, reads AAGVIQSPRHLIKEKRETATLKCYPIPRHDTVYWYQQGPGQDPQFLISFYEKMQSDKGSIPDRFSAQQFSDYHSELNMSSLELGDSALYFCASSLGGTGVNTEAFFGQGTRLTVV.

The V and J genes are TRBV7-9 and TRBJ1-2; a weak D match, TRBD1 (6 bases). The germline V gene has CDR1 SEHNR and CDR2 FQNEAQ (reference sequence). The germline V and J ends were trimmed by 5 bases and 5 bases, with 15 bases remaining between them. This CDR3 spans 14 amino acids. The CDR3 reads CASSETGSKYGYTF. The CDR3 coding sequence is TGTGCCAGCAGCGAGACAGGTTCGAAATATGGCTACACCTTC.

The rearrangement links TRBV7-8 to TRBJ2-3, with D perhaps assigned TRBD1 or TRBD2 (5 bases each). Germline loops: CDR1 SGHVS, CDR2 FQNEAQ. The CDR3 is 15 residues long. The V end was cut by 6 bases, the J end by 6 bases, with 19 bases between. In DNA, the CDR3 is TGTGCCAGCAGGCCCCCGGGACGTGCCGCGGATACGCAGTATTTT. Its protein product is CASRPPGRAADTQYF.

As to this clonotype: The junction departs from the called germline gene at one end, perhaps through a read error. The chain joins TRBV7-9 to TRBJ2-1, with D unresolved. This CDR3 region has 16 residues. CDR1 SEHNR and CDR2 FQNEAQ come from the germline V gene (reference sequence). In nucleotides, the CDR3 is TGCGCCAGCAGCTTTCAGAGAGGCGGCGGCACTGAAGATCAGTTCTTC. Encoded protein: CASSFQRGGGTEDQFF. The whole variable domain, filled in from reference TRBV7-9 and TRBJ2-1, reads DTGVSQNPRHKITKRGQNVTFRCDPISEHNRLYWYRQTLGQGPEFLTYFQNEAQLEKSRLLSDRFSAERPKGSFSTLEIQRTEQGDSAMYLCASSFQRGGGTEDQFFGPGTRLTVL.

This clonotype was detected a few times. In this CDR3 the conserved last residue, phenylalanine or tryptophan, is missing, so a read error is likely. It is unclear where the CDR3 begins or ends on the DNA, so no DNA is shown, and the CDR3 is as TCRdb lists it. This chain's CDR3 is CASSNGQGSQETQ. This sequence joins TRBV7-2 and TRBJ2-3; the D call of TRBD1 is as the table states it, not checked on the DNA. Germline values: CDR1 SGHTA, CDR2 FQGNSA. From its first to its last residue, the CDR3 has 13 amino acids.

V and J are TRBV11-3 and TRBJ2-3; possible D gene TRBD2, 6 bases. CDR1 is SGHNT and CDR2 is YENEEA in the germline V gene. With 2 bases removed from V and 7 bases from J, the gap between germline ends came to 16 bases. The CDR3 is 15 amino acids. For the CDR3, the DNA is TGTGCCAGCAGCTTACAACTAGCAGGAGAACATACGCAGTATTTT. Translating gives CASSLQLAGEHTQYF.

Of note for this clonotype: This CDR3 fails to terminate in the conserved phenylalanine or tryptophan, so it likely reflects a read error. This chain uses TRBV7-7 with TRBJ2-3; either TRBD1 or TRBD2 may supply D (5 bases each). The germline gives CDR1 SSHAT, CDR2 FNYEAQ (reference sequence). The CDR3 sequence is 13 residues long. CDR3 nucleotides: TGTTCTCCTGGGGTCGGGGCCAGAGCTACGCAGTATTCT. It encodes CSPGVGARATQYS.

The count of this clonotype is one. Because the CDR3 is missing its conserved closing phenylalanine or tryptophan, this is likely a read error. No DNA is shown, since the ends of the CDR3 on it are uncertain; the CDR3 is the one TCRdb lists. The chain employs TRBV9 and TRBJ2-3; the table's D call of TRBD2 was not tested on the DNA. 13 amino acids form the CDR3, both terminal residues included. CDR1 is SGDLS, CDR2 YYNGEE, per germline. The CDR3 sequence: CASSEGLTDTDTL.

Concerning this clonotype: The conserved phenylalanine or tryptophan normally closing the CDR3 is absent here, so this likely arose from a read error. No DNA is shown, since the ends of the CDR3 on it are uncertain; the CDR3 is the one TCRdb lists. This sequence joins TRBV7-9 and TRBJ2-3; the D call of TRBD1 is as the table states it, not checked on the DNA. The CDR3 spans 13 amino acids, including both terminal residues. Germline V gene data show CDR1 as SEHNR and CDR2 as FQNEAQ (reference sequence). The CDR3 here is CASSPGAGDNTDS.